This T cell receptor (beta chain) was recorded in a study of blood T cells in healthy people across ages. Findings of the study overall: It was not known whether donors were CMV positive (a possible confounder of expanded clonotype changes).

This clonotype was observed many times. Antigen: not known. Peripheral blood was drawn, ten milliliters per donor. No fewer than 5.5 micrograms of total RNA were isolated from every sample. Alongside a J-beta primer mix, a sample-barcoded 5' primer served in a second PCR lasting roughly 7 to 11 cycles. Every cDNA was tagged by a template-switch adaptor with 12 random nucleotides. TCRdb used MiXCR to reprocess the 5' RACE reads, holding one entry per CDR3 protein. The sample shows some 900,000 distinct CDR3 sequences, 29% of them seen only once. There are 15 residues in the CDR3. Germline values: CDR1 DFQATT, CDR2 SNEGSKA (reference sequence). The V segment lost 0 bases and the J segment 2 bases; nucleotides outside the gene matches: 1.

The chain employs TRBV20-1 and TRBJ2-3, with 11 bases aligning to TRBD2. The sample comprised blood. This TCR was sampled from a woman of 80 years or more in good health. CDR3: CSARDSGGATDTQYF. DNA of the CDR3: TGCAGTGCTAGAGATAGCGGGGGGGCCACAGATACGCAGTATTTT.